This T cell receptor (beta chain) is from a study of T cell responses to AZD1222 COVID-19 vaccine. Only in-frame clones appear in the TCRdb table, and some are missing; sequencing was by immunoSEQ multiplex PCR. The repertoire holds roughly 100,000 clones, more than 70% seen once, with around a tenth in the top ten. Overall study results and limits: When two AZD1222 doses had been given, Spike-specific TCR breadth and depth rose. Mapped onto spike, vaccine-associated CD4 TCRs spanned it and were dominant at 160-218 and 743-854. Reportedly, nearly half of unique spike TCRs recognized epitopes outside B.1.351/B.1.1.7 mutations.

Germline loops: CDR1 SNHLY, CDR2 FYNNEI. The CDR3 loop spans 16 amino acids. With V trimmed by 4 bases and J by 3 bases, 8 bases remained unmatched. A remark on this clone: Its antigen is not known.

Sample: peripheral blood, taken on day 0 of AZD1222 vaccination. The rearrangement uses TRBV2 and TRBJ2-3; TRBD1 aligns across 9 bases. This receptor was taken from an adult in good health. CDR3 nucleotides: TGTGCCAGCAGTGCCCGAGACAGGGGGGGAACAGATACGCAGTATTTT. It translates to CASSARDRGGTDTQYF. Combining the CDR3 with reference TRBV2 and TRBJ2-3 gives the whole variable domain EPEVTQTPSHQVTQMGQEVILRCVPISNHLYFYWYRQILGQKVEFLVSFYNNEISEKSEIFDDQFSVERPDGSNFTLKIRSTKLEDSAMYFCASSARDRGGTDTQYFGPGTRLTVL.